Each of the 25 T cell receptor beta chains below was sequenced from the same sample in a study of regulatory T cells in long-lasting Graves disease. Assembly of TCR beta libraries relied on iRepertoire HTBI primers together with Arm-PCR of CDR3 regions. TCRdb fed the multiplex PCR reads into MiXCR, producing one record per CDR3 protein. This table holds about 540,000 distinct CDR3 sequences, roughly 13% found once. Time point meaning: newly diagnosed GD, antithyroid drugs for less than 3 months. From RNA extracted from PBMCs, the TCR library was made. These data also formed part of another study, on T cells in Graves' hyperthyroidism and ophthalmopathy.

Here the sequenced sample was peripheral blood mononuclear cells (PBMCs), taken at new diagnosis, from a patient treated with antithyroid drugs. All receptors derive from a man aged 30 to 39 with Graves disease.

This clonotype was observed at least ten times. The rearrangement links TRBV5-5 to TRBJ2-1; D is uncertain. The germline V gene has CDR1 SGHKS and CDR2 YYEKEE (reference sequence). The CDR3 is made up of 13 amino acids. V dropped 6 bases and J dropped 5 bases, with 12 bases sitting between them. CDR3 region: CASNVGSHNEQFF. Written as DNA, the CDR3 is TGTGCCAGCAACGTTGGTAGCCACAATGAGCAGTTCTTC.

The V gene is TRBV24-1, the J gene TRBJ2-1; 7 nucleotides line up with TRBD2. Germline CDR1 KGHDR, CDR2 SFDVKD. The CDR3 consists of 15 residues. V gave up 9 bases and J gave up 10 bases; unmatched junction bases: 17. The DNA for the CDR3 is TGTGCCACCTCCTCACCGGACGGGGGGACCTACGAGCAGTTCTTC. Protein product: CATSSPDGGTYEQFF.

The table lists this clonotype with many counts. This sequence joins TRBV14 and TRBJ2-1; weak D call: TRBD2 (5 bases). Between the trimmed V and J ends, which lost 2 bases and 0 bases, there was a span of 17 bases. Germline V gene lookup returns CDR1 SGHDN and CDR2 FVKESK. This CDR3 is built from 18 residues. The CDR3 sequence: CASSQHMAGFSSYNEQFF. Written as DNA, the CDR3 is TGTGCCAGCAGCCAACATATGGCGGGTTTCTCCTCCTACAATGAGCAGTTCTTC.

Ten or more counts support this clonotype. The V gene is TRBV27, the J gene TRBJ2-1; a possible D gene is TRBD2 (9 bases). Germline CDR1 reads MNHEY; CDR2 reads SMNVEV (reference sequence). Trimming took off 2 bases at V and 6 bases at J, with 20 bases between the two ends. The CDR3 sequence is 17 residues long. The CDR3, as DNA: TGTGCCAGCAGTTTAGACGGACAGGGACTAGCCTCCAATGAGCAGTTCTTC. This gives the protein CASSLDGQGLASNEQFF.

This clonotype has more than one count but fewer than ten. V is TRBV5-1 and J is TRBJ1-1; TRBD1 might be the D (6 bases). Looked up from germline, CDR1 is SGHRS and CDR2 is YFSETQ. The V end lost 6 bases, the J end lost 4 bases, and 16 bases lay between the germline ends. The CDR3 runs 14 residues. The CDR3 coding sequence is TGCGCCAGCACTCCCCCCGGGGGCGGCACTGAAGCTTTCTTT. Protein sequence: CASTPPGGGTEAFF.

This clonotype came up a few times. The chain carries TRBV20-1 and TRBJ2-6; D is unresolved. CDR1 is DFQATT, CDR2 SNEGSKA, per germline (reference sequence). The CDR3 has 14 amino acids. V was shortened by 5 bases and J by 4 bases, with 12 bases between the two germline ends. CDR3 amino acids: CSALRQSGANVLTF. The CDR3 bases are TGCAGTGCTCTTCGGCAATCCGGGGCCAACGTCCTGACTTTC.

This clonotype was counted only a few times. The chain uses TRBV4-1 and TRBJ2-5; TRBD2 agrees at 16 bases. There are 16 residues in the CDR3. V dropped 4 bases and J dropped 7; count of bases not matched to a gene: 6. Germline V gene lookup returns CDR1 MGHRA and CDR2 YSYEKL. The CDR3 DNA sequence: TGCGCCAGCAGCCCCTCGGGACTAGCGGGAGGGAGGACCCAGTACTTC. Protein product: CASSPSGLAGGRTQYF.

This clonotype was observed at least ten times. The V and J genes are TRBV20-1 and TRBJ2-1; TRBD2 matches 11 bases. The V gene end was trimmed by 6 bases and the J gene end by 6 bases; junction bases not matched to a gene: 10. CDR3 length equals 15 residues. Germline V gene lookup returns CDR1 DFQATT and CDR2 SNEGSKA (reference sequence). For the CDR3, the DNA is TGCAGTGCCCTGCCGACTAGCGGGACGCGCAATGAGCAGTTCTTC. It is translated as CSALPTSGTRNEQFF.

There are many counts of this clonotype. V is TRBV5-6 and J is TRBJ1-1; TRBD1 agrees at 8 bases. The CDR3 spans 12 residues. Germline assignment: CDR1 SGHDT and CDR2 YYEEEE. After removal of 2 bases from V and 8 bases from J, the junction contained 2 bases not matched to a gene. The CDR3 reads CASSFRDREAFF. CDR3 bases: TGTGCCAGCAGCTTCCGGGACAGGGAAGCTTTCTTT.

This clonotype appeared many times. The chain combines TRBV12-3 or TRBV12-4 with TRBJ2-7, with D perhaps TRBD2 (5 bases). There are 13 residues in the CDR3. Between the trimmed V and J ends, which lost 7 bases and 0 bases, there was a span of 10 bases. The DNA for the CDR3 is TGTGCCAGCACCTGGGGAGACTCCTACGAGCAGTACTTC. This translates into CASTWGDSYEQYF.

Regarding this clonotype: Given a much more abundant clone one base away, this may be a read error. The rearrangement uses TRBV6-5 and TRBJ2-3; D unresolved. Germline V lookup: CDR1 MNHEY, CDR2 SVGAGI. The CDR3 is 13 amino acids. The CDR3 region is CASSLVLTDTRYF. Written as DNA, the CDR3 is TGTGCCAGCAGTTTAGTTCTCACAGATACGCGGTATTTT.

The CDR3 coding sequence is TGTGCCATCATGTCGGGGAAATCTACGCAGTATTTT. Translation: CAIMSGKSTQYF. V gene TRBV10-3 combines with J gene TRBJ2-3, with a possible D match to TRBD2 (5 bases). Germline V gene lookup returns CDR1 ENHRY and CDR2 SYGVKD. Between the trimmed V and J ends, which lost 7 bases and 8 bases, there was a span of 13 bases. This CDR3 has 12 amino acids.

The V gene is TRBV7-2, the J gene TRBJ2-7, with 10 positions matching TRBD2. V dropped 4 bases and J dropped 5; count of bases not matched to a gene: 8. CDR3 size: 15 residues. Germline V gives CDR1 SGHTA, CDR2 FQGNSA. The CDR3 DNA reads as TGTGCCAGCAGCTACCGGACTAGCGGAGACAACGAGCAGTACTTC. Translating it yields CASSYRTSGDNEQYF. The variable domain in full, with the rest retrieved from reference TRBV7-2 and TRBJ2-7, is GAGVSQSPSNKVTEKGKDVELRCDPISGHTALYWYRQSLGQGLEFLIYFQGNSAPDKSGLPSDRFSAERTGGSVSTLTIQRTQQEDSAVYLCASSYRTSGDNEQYFGPGTRLTVT.

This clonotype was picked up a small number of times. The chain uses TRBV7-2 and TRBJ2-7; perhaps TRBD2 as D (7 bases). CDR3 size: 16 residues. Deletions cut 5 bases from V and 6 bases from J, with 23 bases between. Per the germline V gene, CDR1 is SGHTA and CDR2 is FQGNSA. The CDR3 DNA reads TGTGCCAGCAGCCGAGGCGGGGGCGAAGACCCCTCCGAGCAGTACTTC. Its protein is CASSRGGGEDPSEQYF.

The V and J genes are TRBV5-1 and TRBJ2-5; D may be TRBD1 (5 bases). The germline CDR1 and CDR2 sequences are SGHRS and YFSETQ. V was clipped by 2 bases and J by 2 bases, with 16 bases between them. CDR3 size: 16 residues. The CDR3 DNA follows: TGCGCCAGCAGCTTCCCTGGGGCACAGCTTCAAGAGACCCAGTACTTC. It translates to CASSFPGAQLQETQYF.

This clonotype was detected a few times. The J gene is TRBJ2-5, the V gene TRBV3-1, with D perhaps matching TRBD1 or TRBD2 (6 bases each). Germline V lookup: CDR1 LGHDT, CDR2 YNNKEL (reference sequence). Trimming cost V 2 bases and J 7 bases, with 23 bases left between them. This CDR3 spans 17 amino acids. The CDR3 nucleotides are TGTGCCAGCAGCCAAAAGGGGACTTTGACTAGAGGGGGGACCCAGTACTTC. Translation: CASSQKGTLTRGGTQYF.

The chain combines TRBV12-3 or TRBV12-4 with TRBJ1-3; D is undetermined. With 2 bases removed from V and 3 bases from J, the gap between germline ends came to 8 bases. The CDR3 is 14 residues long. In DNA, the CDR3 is TGTGCCAGCAGTTTATGGGGAGGTGGAAACACCATATATTTT. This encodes CASSLWGGGNTIYF.

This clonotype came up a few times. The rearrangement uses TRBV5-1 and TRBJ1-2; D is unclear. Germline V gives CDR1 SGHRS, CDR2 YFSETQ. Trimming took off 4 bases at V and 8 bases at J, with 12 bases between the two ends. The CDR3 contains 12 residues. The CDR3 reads CASSPEGGGYTF. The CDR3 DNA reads TGCGCCAGCAGCCCCGAAGGAGGAGGCTACACCTTC.

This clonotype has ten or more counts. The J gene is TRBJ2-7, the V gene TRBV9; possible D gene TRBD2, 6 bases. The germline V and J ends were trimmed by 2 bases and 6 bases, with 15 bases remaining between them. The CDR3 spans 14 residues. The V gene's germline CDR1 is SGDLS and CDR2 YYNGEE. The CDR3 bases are TGTGCCAGCAGCGTTACCAGCGGGCCTGCCGAGCAGTACTTC. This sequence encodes CASSVTSGPAEQYF.

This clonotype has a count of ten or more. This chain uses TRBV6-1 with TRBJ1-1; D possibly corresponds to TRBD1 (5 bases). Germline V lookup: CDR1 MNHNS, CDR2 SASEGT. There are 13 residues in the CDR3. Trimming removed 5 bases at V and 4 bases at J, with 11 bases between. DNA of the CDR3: TGTGCCAGCAGTATGGACACGGGCACTGAAGCTTTCTTT. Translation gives CASSMDTGTEAFF.

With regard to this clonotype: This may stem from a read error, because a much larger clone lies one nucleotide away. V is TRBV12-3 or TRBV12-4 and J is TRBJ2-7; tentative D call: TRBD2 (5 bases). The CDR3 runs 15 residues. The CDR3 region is CTSSPSVGLGSEQYF. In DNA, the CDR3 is TGTACCAGCAGCCCCTCCGTAGGACTGGGCTCCGAGCAGTACTTC.

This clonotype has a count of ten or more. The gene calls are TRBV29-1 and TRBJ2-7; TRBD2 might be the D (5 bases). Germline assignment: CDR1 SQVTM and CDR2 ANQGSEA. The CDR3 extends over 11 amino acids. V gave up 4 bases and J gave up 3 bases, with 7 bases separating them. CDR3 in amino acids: CSVGDYYEQYF. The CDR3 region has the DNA TGCAGCGTTGGCGACTACTACGAGCAGTACTTC.

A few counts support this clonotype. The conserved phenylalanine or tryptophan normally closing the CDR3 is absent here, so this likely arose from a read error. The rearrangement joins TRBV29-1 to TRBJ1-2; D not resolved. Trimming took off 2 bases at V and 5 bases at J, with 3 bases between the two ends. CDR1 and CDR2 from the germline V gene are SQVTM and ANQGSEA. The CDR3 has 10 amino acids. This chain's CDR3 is CSVEFYGYTL. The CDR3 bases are TGCAGCGTTGAATTTTATGGCTACACCCTC.

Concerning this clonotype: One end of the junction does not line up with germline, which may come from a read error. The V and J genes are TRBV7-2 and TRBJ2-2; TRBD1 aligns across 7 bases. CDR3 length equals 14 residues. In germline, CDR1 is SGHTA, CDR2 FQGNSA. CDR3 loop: CASSLNRGTGELLF. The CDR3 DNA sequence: TGTGCCAGCAGTCTAAACAGGGGAACCGGGGAGCTGCTTTTT.

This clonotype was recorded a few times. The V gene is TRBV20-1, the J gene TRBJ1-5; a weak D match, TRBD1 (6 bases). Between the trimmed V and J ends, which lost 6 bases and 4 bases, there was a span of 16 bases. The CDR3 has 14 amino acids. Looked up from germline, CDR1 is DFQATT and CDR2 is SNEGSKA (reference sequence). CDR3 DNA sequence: TGCAGTGCCAGAAAGGGGGGCGTAAATCAGCCCCAGCATTTT. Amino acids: CSARKGGVNQPQHF.